The clone carrying this T cell receptor (beta chain) was counted a single time. Original processing notes: Amplifying reference gene primers gave estimates of nucleated cell counts. Produced via immunoSEQ multiplex PCR; TCRdb's table is partial and in-frame only. That table furnishes V, J and clone size, whereas the DNA furnished D and trimming. The sample lists about 69,000 clones; 65% to 85% were seen once. The data derive from a study of blood T cell repertoires in COVID-19. Background on the study: In each case, the material was cDNA or gDNA derived from T cells, B-cell-depleted T cells, or PBMCs.

This clonotype was sampled from a man in his sixties with acute or convalescent COVID-19. Sequencing used peripheral blood.

The CDR3 loop is CASARLGSGGADTQYF. The DNA for the CDR3 is TGTGCTAGTGCCCGTTTAGGTTCCGGGGGTGCAGATACGCAGTATTTT. The rearrangement joins TRBV12-5 to TRBJ2-3; D is perhaps TRBD2 (6 bases). The V and J ends lost 7 bases and 4 bases respectively, with 21 bases between them. Germline-derived CDR1 and CDR2 are LGHNT and FRNRAP. The CDR3 runs 16 residues.